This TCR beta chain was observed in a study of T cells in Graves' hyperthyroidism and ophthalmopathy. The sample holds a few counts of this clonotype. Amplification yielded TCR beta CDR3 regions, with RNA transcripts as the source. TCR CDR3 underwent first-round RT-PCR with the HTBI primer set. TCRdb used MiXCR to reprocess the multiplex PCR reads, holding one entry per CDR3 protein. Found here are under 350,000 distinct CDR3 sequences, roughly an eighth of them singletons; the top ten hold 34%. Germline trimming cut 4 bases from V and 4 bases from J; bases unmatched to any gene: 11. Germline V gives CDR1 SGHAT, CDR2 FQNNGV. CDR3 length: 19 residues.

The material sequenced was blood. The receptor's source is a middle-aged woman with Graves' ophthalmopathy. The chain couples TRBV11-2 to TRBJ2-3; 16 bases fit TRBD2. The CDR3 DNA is TGTGCCAGCAGCTCCCCCCCGGGGACTAGCGGGGGGGCATCAGATACGCAGTATTTT. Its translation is CASSSPPGTSGGASDTQYF.